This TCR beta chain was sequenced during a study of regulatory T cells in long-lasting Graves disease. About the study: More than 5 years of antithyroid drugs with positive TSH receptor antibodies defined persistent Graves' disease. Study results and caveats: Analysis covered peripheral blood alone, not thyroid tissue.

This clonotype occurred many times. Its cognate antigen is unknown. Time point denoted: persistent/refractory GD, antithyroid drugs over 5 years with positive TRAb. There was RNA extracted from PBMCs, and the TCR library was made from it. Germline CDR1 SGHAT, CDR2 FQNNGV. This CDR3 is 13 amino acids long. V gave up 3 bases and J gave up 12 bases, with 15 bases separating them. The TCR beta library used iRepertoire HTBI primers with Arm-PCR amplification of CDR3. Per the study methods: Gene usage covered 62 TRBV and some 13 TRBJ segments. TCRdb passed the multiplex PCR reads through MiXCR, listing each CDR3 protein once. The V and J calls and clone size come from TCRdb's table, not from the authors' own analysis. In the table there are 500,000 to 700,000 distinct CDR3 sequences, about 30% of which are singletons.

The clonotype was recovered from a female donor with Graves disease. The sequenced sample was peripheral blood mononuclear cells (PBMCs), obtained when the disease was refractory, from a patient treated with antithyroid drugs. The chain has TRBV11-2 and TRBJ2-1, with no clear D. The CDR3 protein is CASSFPSPVTQFF. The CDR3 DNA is TGTGCCAGCAGCTTCCCCTCCCCTGTAACGCAGTTCTTC.